This entry features one T cell receptor beta chain sequence. No antigen is known for it. Per-nucleotide qualities are absent, and no much larger clonotype sits a single base away. TCR CDR3 regions were amplified from genomic DNA by multiplex PCR using the deep immunoSEQ assay. Extracted genomic DNA from each cell subset was distributed evenly across all wells of several immunoSEQ 96-well plates, and each plate was treated as a replicate. For sorted subsets, around 200 ng genomic DNA, equal to tens of thousands of T cell genomes, was loaded into each replicate PCR. Purified libraries were measured with a Qubit 3.0 fluorometer, size-checked on a Bioanalyzer 2100, and measured again with the KAPA Library Quantification kit. Each immunoSEQ 96-well plate was sequenced on its own single-read 150-cycle Illumina NextSeq 550 flow cell. The authors' pipeline ran thus. The immunoSEQ output contained only junctional sequences without quality scores, so filtering could not match that applied to full-length reads. Sequences were annotated with PyIR, a Python wrapper for IgBLAST v1.9, and V/J genes and CDR3 were assigned using IMGT germline references. Reads were removed for weak V/J assignments (E-value above 1e-6), missing CDR3, stop codons, out-of-frame junctions, or ambiguous translated residues. A V3J clonotype was defined by an identical inferred V gene, J gene, and CDR3 amino acid sequence. Percentage overlap between repertoires was calculated by dividing the number of shared unique clonotypes by the size of the smaller repertoire. RTK rarefaction, the Chao1 estimator, and Recon v2.1 estimates of unobserved clonotypes were used to assess repertoire richness. OLGA was used to compute generation probabilities for all TCRbeta clonotypes that the gDNA method yielded from several donors. TCRdb obtained this table from immuneACCESS and retained in-frame rearrangements with V and J assigned. These tables miss some clones; where compared with another copy, unresolved V genes account for less than half of the shortfall, and the remainder is unexplained. Clonal size and the V and J genes are those of that table, whereas D and trimming came from the DNA. This sample gives 660,000 or so clones in total; approximately 96% of them show up just once. About 0.12% of the sample is held by the ten biggest clonotypes.

For the CD8 naive samples, CD45RO-negative cells were positively selected for CCR7, yielding a CD45RA+CCR7+ population from which TemRA cells were excluded. Donors were healthy HIV-negative adults with no recently reported acute infections or vaccinations. All donors were Caucasian adults living in Nashville, Tennessee, USA. After blood collection by leukapheresis, PBMCs were isolated using Ficoll-Histopaque density gradient centrifugation and then cryopreserved in the vapor phase of liquid nitrogen. Analytical flow cytometry was used to check the purity and quantity of each magnetically sorted T cell population. Genomic DNA was isolated from every sorted fraction and measured by UV absorbance on a Nanodrop 2000c. This sample is part of a study of shared clonotypes between healthy human individuals (TCRdb year 2020). A note on the overall study: Three men and two women, aged 18 to 49 years, made up the cohort. For each donor, CD4 naive and CD4 memory were each given three plates, CD8 naive was given two plates, and CD8 memory was given one plate. Per donor, leukapheresis produced somewhere between about 0.8 and 9 billion PBMCs. The study deeply sequenced blood TCR repertoires of about 5 healthy adults to estimate repertoire size and the extent of clonotype sharing between individuals. To increase sequencing depth and limit assay-specific biases, different laboratories used diverse techniques to prepare libraries and sequence TCR repertoires.

The paper's findings and limits, for the study overall: Sampling was restricted to blood, and TCR repertoires in tissues likely differ from the TCR repertoires found in blood. Sharing across a few donors was observed for approximately 5% of naive CD4, around 3.5% of naive CD8, over 2% of memory CD4, and around 0.42% of memory CD8 clonotypes. Estimated clonotype richness was generally larger for naive than for memory subsets. The genetic and exposure-history diversity represented was limited by the small number of donors. Even with the large sequencing depth, rarefaction of the sorted-subset datasets indicated that sequencing was incomplete. Pairwise subsampling indicated that sequencing depth was expected to affect the degree of clonotype sharing among donors. Clonotypes shared by all four sorted-subset donors showed higher generation probabilities than non-shared clonotypes.

Including the terminal cysteine and phenylalanine, the CDR3 comprises 15 residues. Here the CDR3 DNA is all that survives: 45 bases in frame from base 1. V loses 5 bases of germline sequence and J loses 2 bases, and the interval between the two ends is 15 bases. CDR1 and CDR2 were assigned from the germline V gene (reference sequence) as SEHNR and FQNEAQ. This chain joins TRBV7-9 to TRBJ1-2; 6 matching bases give a weak D call of TRBD1. Sequencing was done on a sample of naive CD8+ T cells sorted from blood. Sample cell subset or site, as interpreted from the label and publication: CD45RA+CCR7+. This receptor was obtained from a woman in her 30s in good health. CDR3 protein: CASSTNDRPNYGYTF. Read as DNA, the sequence is TGTGCCAGCAGCACCAACGACAGGCCAAACTATGGCTACACCTTC. Outside the CDR3, residues come from the reference TRBV7-9 and TRBJ1-2 proteins, so the full variable domain is: DTGVSQNPRHKITKRGQNVTFRCDPISEHNRLYWYRQTLGQGPEFLTYFQNEAQLEKSRLLSDRFSAERPKGSFSTLEIQRTEQGDSAMYLCASSTNDRPNYGYTFGSGTRLTVV.